This T cell receptor (beta chain) was sequenced for a study of blood T cell repertoires in COVID-19. Profiled with immunoSEQ multiplex PCR; TCRdb holds only in-frame clones, not every one. The table lists about 65,000 clones, around nine tenths of them singletons. CDR3 length: 12 amino acids. The V and J ends lost 7 bases and 0 bases respectively, with 9 bases between them. The germline CDR1 and CDR2 sequences are SQVTM and ANQGSEA. This chain uses TRBV29-1 with TRBJ2-5; no definite D call. This clonotype was obtained from a man in his sixties with acute or convalescent COVID-19. Sequenced: peripheral blood. This CDR3 is CSGRSYQETQYF. CDR3 in DNA: TGCAGCGGCAGGTCGTACCAAGAGACCCAGTACTTC.